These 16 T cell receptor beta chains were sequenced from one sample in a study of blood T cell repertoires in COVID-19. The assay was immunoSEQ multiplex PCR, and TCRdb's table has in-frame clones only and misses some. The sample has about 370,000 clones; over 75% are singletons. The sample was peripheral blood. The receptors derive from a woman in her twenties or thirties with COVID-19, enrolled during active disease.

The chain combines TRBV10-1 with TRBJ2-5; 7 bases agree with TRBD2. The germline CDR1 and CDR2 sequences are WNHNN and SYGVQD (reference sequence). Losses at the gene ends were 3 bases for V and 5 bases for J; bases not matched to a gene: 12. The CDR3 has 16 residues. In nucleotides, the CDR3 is TGCGCCAGCAGTGACCCTCTGGCGGGAGTTGTGGAGACCCAGTACTTC. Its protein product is CASSDPLAGVVETQYF.

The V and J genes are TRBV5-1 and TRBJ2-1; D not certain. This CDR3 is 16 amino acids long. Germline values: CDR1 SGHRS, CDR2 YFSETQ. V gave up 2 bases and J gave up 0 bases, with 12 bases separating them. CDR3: CASSFPGLSSYNEQFF. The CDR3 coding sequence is TGCGCCAGCAGCTTCCCGGGTCTGAGCTCCTACAATGAGCAGTTCTTC.

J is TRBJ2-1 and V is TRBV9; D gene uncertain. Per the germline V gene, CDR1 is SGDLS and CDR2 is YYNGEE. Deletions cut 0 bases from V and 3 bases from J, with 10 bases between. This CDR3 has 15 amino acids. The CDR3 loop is CASSVGEYSYNEQFF. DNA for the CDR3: TGTGCCAGCAGCGTAGGAGAATACAGCTACAATGAGCAGTTCTTC.

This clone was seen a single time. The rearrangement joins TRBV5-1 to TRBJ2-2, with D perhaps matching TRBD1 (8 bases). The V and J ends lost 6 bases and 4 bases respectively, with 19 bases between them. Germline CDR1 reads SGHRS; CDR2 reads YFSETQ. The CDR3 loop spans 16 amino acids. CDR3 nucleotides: TGCGCCAGCACCACAGGGGGAGGGAGGAGCACCGGGGAGCTGTTTTTT. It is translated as CASTTGGGRSTGELFF.

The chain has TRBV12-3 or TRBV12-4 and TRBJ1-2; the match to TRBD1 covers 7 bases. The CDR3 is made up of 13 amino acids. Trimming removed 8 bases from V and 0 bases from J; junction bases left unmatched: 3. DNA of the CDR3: TGTGCCAGCGCGACAGGGACTAACTATGGCTACACCTTC. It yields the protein CASATGTNYGYTF.

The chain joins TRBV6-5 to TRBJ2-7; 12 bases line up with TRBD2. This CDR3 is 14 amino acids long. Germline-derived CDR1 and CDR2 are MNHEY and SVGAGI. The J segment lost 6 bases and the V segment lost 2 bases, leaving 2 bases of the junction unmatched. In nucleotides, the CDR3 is TGTGCCAGCAGTTACCGACTAGCGGGAGCCGAGCAGTACTTC. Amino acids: CASSYRLAGAEQYF.

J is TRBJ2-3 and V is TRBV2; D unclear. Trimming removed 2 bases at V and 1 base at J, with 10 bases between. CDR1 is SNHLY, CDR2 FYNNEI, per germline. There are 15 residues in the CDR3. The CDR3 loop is CASSEQVPGTDTQYF. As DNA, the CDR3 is TGTGCCAGCAGTGAACAGGTCCCTGGCACAGATACGCAGTATTTT.

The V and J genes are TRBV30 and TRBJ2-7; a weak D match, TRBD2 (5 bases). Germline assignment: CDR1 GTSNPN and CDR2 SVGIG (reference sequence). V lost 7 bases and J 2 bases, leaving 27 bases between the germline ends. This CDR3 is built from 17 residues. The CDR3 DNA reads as TGTGCCTTCTCCAGGTGGAAGGCAATGGGAGATGCCTACGAGCAGTACTTC. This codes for CAFSRWKAMGDAYEQYF.

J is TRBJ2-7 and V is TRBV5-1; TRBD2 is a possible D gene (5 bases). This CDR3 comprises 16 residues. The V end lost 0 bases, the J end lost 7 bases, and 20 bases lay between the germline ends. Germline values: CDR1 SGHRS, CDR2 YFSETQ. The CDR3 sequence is CASSLVPGSSLGEQYF. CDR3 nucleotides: TGCGCCAGCAGCTTGGTGCCGGGATCTTCTCTGGGGGAGCAGTACTTC.

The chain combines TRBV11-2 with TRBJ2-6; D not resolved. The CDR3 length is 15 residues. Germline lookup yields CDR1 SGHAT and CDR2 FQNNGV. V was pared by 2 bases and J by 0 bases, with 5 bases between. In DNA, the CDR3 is TGTGCCAGCAGCTTATCTAGCTCTGGGGCCAACGTCCTGACTTTC. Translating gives CASSLSSSGANVLTF.

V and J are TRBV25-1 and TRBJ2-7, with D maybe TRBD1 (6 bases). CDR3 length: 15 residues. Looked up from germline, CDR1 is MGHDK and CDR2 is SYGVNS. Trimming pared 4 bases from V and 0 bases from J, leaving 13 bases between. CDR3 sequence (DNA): TGTGCCAGCAGTGTCGGACAGATTTACTCCTACGAGCAGTACTTC. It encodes CASSVGQIYSYEQYF.

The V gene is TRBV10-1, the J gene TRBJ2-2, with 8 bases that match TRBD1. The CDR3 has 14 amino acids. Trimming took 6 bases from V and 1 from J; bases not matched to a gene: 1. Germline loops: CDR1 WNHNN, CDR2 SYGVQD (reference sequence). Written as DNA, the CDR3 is TGCGCCAGCAGGGACAGGGAGAACACCGGGGAGCTGTTTTTT. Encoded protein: CASRDRENTGELFF.

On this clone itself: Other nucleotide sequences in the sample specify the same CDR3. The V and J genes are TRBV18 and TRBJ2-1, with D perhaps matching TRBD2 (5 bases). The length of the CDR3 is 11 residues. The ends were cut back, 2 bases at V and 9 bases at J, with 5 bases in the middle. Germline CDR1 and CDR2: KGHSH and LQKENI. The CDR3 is CASSPGGEQFF. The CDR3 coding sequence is TGTGCCAGCTCACCAGGAGGTGAGCAGTTCTTC.

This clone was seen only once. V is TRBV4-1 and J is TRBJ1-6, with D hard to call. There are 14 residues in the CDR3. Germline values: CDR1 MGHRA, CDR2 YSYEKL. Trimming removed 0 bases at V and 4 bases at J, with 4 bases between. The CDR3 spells CASSQDPYNSPLHF. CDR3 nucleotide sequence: TGCGCCAGCAGCCAAGACCCGTATAATTCACCCCTCCACTTT.

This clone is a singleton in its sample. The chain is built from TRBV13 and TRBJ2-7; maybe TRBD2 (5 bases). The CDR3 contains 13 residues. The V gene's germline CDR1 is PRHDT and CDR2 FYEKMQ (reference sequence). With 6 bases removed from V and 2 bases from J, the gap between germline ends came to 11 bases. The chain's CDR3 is CASSSPGAYEQYF. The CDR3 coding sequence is TGTGCCAGCAGTTCCCCCGGGGCCTACGAGCAGTACTTC.

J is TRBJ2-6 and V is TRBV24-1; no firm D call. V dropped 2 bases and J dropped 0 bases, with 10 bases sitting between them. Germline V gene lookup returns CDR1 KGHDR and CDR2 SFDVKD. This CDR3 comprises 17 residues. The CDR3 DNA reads TGTGCCACCAGTGATTCAGCAGGTTTCTCTGGGGCCAACGTCCTGACTTTC. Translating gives CATSDSAGFSGANVLTF.